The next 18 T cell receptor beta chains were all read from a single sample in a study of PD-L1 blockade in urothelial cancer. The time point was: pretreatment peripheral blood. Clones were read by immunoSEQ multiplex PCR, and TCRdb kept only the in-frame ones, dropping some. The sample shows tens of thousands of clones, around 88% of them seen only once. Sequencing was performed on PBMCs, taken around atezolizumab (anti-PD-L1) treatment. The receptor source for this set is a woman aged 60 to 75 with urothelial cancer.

CDR3 residues: CASSVDGAYNEQFF. DNA of the CDR3: TGTGCCAGCAGCGTAGATGGGGCGTACAATGAGCAGTTCTTC. The V call is TRBV9, the J call TRBJ2-1; weak D call: TRBD1 (5 bases). Germline lookup yields CDR1 SGDLS and CDR2 YYNGEE. The CDR3 is made up of 14 amino acids. The V gene lost 0 bases and the J gene lost 4 bases, with 8 bases spanning the gap.

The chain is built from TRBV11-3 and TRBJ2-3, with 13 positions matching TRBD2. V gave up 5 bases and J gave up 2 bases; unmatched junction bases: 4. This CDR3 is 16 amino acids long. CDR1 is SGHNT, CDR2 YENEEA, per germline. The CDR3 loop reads CASSAGLAGTTDTQYF. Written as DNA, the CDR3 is TGTGCCAGCAGCGCGGGACTAGCGGGGACCACAGATACGCAGTATTTT. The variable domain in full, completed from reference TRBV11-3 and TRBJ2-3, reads EAGVVQSPRYKIIEKKQPVAFWCNPISGHNTLYWYLQNLGQGPELLIRYENEEAVDDSQLPKDRFSAERLKGVDSTLKIQPAELGDSAVYLCASSAGLAGTTDTQYFGPGTRLTVL.

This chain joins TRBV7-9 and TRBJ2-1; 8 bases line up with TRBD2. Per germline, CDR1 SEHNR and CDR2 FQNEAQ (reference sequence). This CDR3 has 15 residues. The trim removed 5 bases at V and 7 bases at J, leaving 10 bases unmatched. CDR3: CASSNPGLGLNEQFF. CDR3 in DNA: TGTGCCAGCAGCAACCCGGGACTAGGCCTTAATGAGCAGTTCTTC. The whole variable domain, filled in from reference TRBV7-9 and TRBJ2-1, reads DTGVSQNPRHKITKRGQNVTFRCDPISEHNRLYWYRQTLGQGPEFLTYFQNEAQLEKSRLLSDRFSAERPKGSFSTLEIQRTEQGDSAMYLCASSNPGLGLNEQFFGPGTRLTVL.

The CDR3 region has the DNA TGTGCCAGCAGCTTGCGGGGGGATCACAATGAGCAGTTCTTC. This sequence encodes CASSLRGDHNEQFF. This chain connects TRBV7-9 to TRBJ2-1; 8 nucleotides align to TRBD2. CDR3 length: 14 amino acids. Germline values: CDR1 SEHNR, CDR2 FQNEAQ (reference sequence). After removal of 3 bases from V and 5 bases from J, the junction contained 3 bases not matched to a gene. Looking up the rest from reference TRBV7-9 and TRBJ2-1 gives the full variable domain: DTGVSQNPRHKITKRGQNVTFRCDPISEHNRLYWYRQTLGQGPEFLTYFQNEAQLEKSRLLSDRFSAERPKGSFSTLEIQRTEQGDSAMYLCASSLRGDHNEQFFGPGTRLTVL.

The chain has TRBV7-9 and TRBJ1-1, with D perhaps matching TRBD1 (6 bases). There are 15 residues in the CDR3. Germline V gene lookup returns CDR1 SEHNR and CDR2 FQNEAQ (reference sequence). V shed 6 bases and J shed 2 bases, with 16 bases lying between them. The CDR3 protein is CASSRSDRQNTEAFF. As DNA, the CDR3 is TGTGCCAGCAGTAGAAGTGACAGGCAAAACACTGAAGCTTTCTTT.

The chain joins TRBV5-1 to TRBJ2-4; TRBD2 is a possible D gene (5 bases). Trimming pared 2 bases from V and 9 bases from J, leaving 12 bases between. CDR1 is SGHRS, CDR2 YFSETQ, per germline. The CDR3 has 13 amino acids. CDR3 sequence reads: CASSFGPRGIQYF. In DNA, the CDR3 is TGCGCCAGCAGCTTCGGTCCTCGGGGCATTCAGTACTTC.

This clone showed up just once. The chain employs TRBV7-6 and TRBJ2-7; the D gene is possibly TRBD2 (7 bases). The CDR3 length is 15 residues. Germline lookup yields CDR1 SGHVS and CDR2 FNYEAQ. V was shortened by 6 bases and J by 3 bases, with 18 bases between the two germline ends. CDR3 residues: CASSPPGGLNYEQYF. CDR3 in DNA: TGTGCCAGCAGTCCCCCGGGGGGCTTGAACTACGAGCAGTACTTC.

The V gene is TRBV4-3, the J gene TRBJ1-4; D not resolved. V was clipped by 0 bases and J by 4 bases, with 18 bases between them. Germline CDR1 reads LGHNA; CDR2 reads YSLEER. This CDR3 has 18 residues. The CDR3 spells CASSQEISWLRGNEKLFF. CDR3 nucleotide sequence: TGCGCCAGCAGCCAAGAGATTTCTTGGTTACGGGGTAATGAAAAACTGTTTTTT.

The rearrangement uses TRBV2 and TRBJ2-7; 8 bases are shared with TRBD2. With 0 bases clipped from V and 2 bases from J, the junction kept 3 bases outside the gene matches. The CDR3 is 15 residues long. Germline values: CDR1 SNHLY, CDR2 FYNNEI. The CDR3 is CASSEAPGLAYEQYF. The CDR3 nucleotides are TGTGCCAGCAGTGAAGCGCCGGGACTAGCCTACGAGCAGTACTTC.

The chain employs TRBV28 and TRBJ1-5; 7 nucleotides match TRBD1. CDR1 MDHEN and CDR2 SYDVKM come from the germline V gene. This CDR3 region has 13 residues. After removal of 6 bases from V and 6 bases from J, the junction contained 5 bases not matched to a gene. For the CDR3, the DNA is TGTGCCAGCAGACAACAGGGGCTTCAGCCCCAGCATTTT. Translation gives CASRQQGLQPQHF.

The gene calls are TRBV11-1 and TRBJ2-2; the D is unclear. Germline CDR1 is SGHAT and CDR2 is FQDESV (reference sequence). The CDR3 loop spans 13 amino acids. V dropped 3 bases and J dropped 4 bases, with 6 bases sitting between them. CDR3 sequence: CASSFRGTGELFF. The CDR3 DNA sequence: TGTGCCAGCAGCTTCCGAGGCACCGGGGAGCTGTTTTTT. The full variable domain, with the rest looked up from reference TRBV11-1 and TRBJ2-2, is EAEVAQSPRYKITEKSQAVAFWCDPISGHATLYWYRQILGQGPELLVQFQDESVVDDSQLPKDRFSAERLKGVDSTLKIQPAELGDSAMYLCASSFRGTGELFFGEGSRLTVL.

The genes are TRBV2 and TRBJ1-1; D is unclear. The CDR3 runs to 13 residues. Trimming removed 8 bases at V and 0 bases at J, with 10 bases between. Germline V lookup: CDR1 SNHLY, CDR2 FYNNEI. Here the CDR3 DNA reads TGTGCCAGCGGATCACAGCTGAACACTGAAGCTTTCTTT. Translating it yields CASGSQLNTEAFF.

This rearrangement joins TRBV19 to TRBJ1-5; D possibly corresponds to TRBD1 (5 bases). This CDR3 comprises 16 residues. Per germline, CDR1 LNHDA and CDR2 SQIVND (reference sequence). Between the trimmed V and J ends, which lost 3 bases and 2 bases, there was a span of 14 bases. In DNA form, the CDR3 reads TGTGCCAGTAGTATTCGACCTCCGGGGGGCAATCAGCCCCAGCATTTT. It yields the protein CASSIRPPGGNQPQHF. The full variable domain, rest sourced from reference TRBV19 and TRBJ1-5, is DGGITQSPKYLFRKEGQNVTLSCEQNLNHDAMYWYRQDPGQGLRLIYYSQIVNDFQKGDIAEGYSVSREKKESFPLTVTSAQKNPTAFYLCASSIRPPGGNQPQHFGDGTRLSIL.

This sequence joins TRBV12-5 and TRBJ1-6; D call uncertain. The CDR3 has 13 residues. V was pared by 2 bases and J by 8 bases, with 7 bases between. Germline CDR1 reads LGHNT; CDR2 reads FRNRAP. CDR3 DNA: TGTGCTAGTGGTTTGTCGGCGGATTCACCCCTCCACTTT. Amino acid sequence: CASGLSADSPLHF.

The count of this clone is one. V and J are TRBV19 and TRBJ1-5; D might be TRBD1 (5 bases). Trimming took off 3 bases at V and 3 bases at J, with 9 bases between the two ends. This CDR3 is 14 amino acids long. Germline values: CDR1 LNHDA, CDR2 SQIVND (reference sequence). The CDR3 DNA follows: TGTGCCAGTAGTATTGCGGACAACAATCAGCCCCAGCATTTT. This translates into CASSIADNNQPQHF.

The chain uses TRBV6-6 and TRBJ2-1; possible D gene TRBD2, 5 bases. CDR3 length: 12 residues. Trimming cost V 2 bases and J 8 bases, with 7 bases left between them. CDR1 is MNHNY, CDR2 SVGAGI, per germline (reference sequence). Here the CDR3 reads CASSYGSDEQFF. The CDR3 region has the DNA TGTGCCAGCAGTTACGGTAGCGATGAGCAGTTCTTC.

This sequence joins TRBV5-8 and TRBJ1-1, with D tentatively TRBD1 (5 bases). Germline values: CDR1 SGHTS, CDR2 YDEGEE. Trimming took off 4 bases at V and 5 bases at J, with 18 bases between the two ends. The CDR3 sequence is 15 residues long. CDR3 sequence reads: CASSLGPGVLTEAFF. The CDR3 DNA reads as TGTGCCAGCAGCCTGGGGCCCGGGGTGCTAACTGAAGCTTTCTTT.

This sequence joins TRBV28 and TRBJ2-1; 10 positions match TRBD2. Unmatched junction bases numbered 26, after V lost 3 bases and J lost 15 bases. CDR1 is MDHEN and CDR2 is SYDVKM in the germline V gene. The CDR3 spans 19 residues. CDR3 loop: CASSLPGQLTSGLSRRAFF. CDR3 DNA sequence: TGTGCCAGCAGTTTGCCGGGACAGTTGACTAGCGGGCTATCAAGGAGGGCGTTCTTC.